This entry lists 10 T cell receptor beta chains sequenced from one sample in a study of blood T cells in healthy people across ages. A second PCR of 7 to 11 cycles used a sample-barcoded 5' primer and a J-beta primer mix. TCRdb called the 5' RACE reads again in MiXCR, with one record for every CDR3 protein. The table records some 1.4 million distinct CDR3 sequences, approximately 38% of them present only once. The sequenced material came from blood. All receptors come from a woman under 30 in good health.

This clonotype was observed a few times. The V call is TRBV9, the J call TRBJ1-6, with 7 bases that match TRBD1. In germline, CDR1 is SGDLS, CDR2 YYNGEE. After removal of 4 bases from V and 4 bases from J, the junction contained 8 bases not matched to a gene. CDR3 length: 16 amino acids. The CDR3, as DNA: TGTGCCAGCAGCACCACAGGGGCGCAATATAATTCACCCCTCCACTTT. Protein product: CASSTTGAQYNSPLHF.

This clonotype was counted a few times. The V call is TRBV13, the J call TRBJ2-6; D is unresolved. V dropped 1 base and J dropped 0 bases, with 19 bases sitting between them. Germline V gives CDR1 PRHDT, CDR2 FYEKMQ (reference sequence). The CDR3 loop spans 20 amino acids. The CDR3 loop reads CASSLEGSVVAYSGANVLTF. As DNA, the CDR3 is TGTGCCAGCAGCTTAGAGGGTTCGGTCGTGGCCTACTCTGGGGCCAACGTCCTGACTTTC.

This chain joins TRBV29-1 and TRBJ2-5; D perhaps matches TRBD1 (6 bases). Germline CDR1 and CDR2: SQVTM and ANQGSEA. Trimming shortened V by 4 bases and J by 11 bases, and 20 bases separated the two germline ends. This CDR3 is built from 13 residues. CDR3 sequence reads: CSVGGQLYNEQYF. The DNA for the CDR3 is TGCAGCGTTGGAGGACAGCTTTACAATGAGCAGTACTTC.

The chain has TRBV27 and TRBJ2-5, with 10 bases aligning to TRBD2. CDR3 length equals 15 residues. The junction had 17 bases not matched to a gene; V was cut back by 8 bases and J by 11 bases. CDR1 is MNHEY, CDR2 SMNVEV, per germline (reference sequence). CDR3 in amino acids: CASQPGLARGVRQYF. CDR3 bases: TGTGCCAGCCAGCCGGGACTAGCGAGGGGAGTGAGGCAGTACTTC.

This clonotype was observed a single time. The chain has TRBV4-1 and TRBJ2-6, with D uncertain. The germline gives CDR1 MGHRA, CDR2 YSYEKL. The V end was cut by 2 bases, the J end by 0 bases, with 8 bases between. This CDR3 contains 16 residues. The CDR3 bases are TGCGCCAGCAGCCAAATGAAGAGCTCTGGGGCCAACGTCCTGACTTTC. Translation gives CASSQMKSSGANVLTF.

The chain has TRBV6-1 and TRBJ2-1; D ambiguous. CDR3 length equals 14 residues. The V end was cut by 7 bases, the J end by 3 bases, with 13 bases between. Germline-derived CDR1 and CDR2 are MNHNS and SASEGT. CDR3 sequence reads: CASILAPNYNEQFF. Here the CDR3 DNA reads TGTGCCAGCATCCTCGCGCCGAACTACAATGAGCAGTTCTTC.

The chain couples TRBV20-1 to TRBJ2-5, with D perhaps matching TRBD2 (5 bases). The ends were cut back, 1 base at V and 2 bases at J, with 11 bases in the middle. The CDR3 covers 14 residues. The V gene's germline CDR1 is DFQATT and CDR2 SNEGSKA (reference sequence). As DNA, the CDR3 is TGCAGTGCTAGAGTCGGGGTAGGACAAGAGACCCAGTACTTC. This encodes CSARVGVGQETQYF.

CDR3 residues: CASSQSSPNYGYTF. The CDR3 DNA is TGTGCCAGCAGCCAGTCAAGTCCAAACTATGGCTACACCTTC. The chain couples TRBV9 to TRBJ1-2; D gene unclear. CDR1 and CDR2 from the germline V gene are SGDLS and YYNGEE. V dropped 4 bases and J dropped 2 bases, with 12 bases sitting between them. The length of the CDR3 is 14 residues.

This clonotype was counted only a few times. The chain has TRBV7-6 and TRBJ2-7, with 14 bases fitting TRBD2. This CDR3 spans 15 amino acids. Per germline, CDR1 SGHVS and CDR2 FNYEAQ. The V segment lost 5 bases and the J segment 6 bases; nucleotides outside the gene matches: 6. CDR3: CASSQTSGRVGEQYF. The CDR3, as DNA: TGTGCCAGCAGCCAGACTAGCGGGAGGGTGGGCGAGCAGTACTTC.

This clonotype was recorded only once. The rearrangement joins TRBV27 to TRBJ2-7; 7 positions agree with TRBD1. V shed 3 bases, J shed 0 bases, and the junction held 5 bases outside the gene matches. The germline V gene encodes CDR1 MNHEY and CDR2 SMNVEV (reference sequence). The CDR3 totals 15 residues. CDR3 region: CASSFGTANSYEQYF. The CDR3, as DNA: TGTGCCAGCAGTTTCGGGACAGCTAACTCCTACGAGCAGTACTTC.